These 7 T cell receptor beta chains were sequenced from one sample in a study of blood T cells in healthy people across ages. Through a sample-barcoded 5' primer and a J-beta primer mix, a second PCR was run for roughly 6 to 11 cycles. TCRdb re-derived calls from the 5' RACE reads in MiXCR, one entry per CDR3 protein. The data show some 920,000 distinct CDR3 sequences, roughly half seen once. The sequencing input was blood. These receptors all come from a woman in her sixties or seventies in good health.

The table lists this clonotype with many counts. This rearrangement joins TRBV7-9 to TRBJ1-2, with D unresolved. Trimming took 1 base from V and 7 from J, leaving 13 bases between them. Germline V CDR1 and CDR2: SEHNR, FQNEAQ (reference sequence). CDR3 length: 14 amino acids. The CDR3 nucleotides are TGTGCCAGCAGCTTAGGTTCTGAGGGAAGTGGCTACACCTTC. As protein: CASSLGSEGSGYTF.

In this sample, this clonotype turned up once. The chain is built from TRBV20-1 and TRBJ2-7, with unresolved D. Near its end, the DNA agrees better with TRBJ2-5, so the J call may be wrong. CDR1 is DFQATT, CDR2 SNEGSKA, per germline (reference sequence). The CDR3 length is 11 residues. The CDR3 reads CSAIRWETQYF. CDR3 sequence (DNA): TGCAGTGCTATAAGGTGGGAGACCCAGTACTTC.

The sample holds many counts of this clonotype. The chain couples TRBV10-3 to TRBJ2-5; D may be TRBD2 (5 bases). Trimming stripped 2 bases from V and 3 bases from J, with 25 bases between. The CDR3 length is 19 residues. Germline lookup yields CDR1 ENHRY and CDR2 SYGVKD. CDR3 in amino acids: CAISEPRGFWADAKETQYF. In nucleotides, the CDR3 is TGTGCCATCAGTGAGCCAAGAGGGTTTTGGGCGGACGCTAAAGAGACCCAGTACTTC.

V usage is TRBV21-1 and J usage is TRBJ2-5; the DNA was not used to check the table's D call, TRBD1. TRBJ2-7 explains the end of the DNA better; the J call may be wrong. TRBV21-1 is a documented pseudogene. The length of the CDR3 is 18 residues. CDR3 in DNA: TGTGCCAGCAGCAAAGACGGGGGTTGTGGGACAGGTTCCCCCGAGCAGTACTTC. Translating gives CASSKDGGCGTGSPEQYF.

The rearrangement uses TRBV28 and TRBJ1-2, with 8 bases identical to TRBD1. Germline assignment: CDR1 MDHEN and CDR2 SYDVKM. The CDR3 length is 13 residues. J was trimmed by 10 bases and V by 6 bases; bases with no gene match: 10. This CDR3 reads CASRKTGVGSYTF. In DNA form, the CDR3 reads TGTGCCAGCAGAAAGACAGGGGTTGGGTCCTACACCTTC.

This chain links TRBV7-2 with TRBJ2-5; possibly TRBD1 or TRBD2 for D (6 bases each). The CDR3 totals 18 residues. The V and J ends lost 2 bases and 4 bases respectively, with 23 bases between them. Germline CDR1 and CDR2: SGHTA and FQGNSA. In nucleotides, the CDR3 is TGTGCCAGCAGCTTAAGGAGGAGGGGGGCCTTCAGGCTAGAGACCCAGTACTTC. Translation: CASSLRRRGAFRLETQYF.

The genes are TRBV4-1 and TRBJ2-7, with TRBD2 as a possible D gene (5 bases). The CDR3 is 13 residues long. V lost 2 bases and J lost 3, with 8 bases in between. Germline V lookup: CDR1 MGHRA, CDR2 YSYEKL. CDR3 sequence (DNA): TGCGCCAGCAGCCAACCGGGGATCTACGAGCAGTACTTC. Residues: CASSQPGIYEQYF.